The 20 T cell receptor beta chains below were found in one sample sequenced in a study of T cell responses to AZD1222 COVID-19 vaccine. The assay was immunoSEQ multiplex PCR, and TCRdb's table has in-frame clones only and misses some. The repertoire holds 180,000 or so clones, with 94% as singletons. The specimen comprised peripheral blood, sampled on day 0 of AZD1222 vaccination. These receptors originate from an adult in good health.

J is TRBJ1-1 and V is TRBV7-3; a weak D match, TRBD1 (5 bases). The germline V gene encodes CDR1 SGHTA and CDR2 FQGTGA. The CDR3 sequence is 14 residues long. Trimming removed 2 bases at V and 2 bases at J, with 9 bases between. The DNA of the CDR3 is TGTGCCAGCAGCTTACTAGGGGCCAACACTGAAGCTTTCTTT. Translated: CASSLLGANTEAFF.

The V and J genes are TRBV27 and TRBJ2-2, with D unresolved. The CDR3 loop spans 16 amino acids. The germline CDR1 and CDR2 sequences are MNHEY and SMNVEV (reference sequence). V shed 3 bases and J shed 5 bases, with 16 bases lying between them. The DNA of the CDR3 is TGTGCCAGCAGTTTCTCAACCCCCGCCTATACCGGGGAGCTGTTTTTT. It is translated as CASSFSTPAYTGELFF.

The chain is built from TRBV28 and TRBJ2-3; 9 nucleotides agree with TRBD2. CDR3 length equals 13 residues. Looked up from germline, CDR1 is MDHEN and CDR2 is SYDVKM. Unmatched junction bases numbered 12, after V lost 11 bases and J lost 9 bases. CDR3 DNA: TGTGCCTCCGAGGGGACTAGCCGTCGCACGCAGTATTTT. This translates into CASEGTSRRTQYF.

The J gene is TRBJ2-7, the V gene TRBV5-4; D may correspond to TRBD1 or TRBD2 (5 bases each). The CDR3 loop spans 14 amino acids. V was clipped by 3 bases and J by 0 bases, with 10 bases between them. CDR1 is SGHNT and CDR2 is YYREEE in the germline V gene (reference sequence). This CDR3 is CASSSGTFSYEQYF. For the CDR3, the DNA is TGTGCCAGCAGCTCGGGGACCTTCTCCTACGAGCAGTACTTC.

The V call is TRBV2, the J call TRBJ1-2, with a tentative D call TRBD1 (6 bases). The CDR3 is 15 amino acids. Germline lookup yields CDR1 SNHLY and CDR2 FYNNEI. The V end was cut by 7 bases, the J end by 4 bases, with 19 bases between. The CDR3 region has the DNA TGTGCCAGCACTATAACGGTGGACAGAACCTATGGCTACACCTTC. Its translation is CASTITVDRTYGYTF. Variable domain in full (rest from reference TRBV2 and TRBJ1-2): EPEVTQTPSHQVTQMGQEVILRCVPISNHLYFYWYRQILGQKVEFLVSFYNNEISEKSEIFDDQFSVERPDGSNFTLKIRSTKLEDSAMYFCASTITVDRTYGYTFGSGTRLTVV.

The CDR3 is CACRAPGHEHYEQYF. The CDR3, as DNA: TGTGCCTGTCGCGCCCCGGGACACGAACACTACGAGCAGTACTTC. V and J are TRBV30 and TRBJ2-7, with a tentative D call TRBD1 (6 bases). The CDR3 consists of 15 residues. Germline CDR1 and CDR2: GTSNPN and SVGIG (reference sequence). Trimming removed 6 bases from V and 3 bases from J, with 21 bases in between.

The chain recombines TRBV2 with TRBJ2-2, with a possible D match to TRBD1 (5 bases). The CDR3 covers 15 residues. Germline values: CDR1 SNHLY, CDR2 FYNNEI. Between the trimmed V and J ends, which lost 4 bases and 0 bases, there was a span of 9 bases. CDR3 loop: CASSASRANTGELFF. In DNA form, the CDR3 reads TGTGCCAGCAGTGCGTCCAGGGCGAACACCGGGGAGCTGTTTTTT.

V usage is TRBV7-2 and J usage is TRBJ1-4; the D gene is possibly TRBD1 (5 bases). The CDR3 has 15 amino acids. Germline V gene data show CDR1 as SGHTA and CDR2 as FQGNSA. V lost 4 bases and J 0 bases, leaving 9 bases between the germline ends. The CDR3 loop reads CASSSDSATNEKLFF. CDR3 DNA sequence: TGTGCCAGCAGCTCAGACAGTGCAACTAATGAAAAACTGTTTTTT. The variable domain in full, completed from reference TRBV7-2 and TRBJ1-4, reads GAGVSQSPSNKVTEKGKDVELRCDPISGHTALYWYRQSLGQGLEFLIYFQGNSAPDKSGLPSDRFSAERTGGSVSTLTIQRTQQEDSAVYLCASSSDSATNEKLFFGSGTQLSVL.

Concerning this clone: In the same sample, other DNA sequences code for this CDR3. DNA of the CDR3: TGTGCCAGCAGTTTTAATGAGCAGTTCTTC. Encoded protein: CASSFNEQFF. The rearrangement links TRBV28 to TRBJ2-1; D is unclear. The CDR3 spans 10 residues. V was pared by 3 bases and J by 7 bases, with 1 base between. Germline V gene sequence: CDR1 MDHEN, CDR2 SYDVKM.

This rearrangement joins TRBV7-9 to TRBJ2-3; TRBD1 might be the D (5 bases). The CDR3 is made up of 13 amino acids. CDR1 is SEHNR, CDR2 FQNEAQ, per germline (reference sequence). V shed 5 bases and J shed 2 bases, with 8 bases lying between them. CDR3 region: CASSARATDTQYF. For the CDR3, the DNA is TGTGCCAGCAGCGCCAGGGCCACAGATACGCAGTATTTT.

The genes are TRBV5-6 and TRBJ1-2, with 9 bases identical to TRBD1. CDR3 length: 13 amino acids. The germline V gene has CDR1 SGHDT and CDR2 YYEEEE. Trimming at V came to 0 bases and at J to 6 bases, leaving 0 bases not matched to a gene. The chain's CDR3 is CASSLGQGDGYTF. The CDR3 nucleotides are TGTGCCAGCAGCTTGGGACAGGGGGATGGCTACACCTTC.

The rearrangement uses TRBV28 and TRBJ1-6; D possibly corresponds to TRBD1 (5 bases). Between the trimmed V and J ends, which lost 6 bases and 3 bases, there was a span of 12 bases. The CDR3 covers 15 residues. Germline V CDR1 and CDR2: MDHEN, SYDVKM. CDR3 nucleotides: TGTGCCAGCAGGTATGGGGGGAACTATAATTCACCCCTCCACTTT. Encoded protein: CASRYGGNYNSPLHF.

The CDR3 reads CASSHTWGDGGANEQFF. The CDR3 bases are TGTGCCAGCAGCCACACCTGGGGGGACGGGGGAGCGAATGAGCAGTTCTTC. This chain uses TRBV13 with TRBJ2-1; tentative D call: TRBD2 (6 bases). The CDR3 consists of 17 residues. Germline V lookup: CDR1 PRHDT, CDR2 FYEKMQ (reference sequence). Deletions cut 5 bases from V and 7 bases from J, with 24 bases between.

This sequence joins TRBV5-6 and TRBJ2-3; tentative D call: TRBD2 (6 bases). Germline V gene data show CDR1 as SGHDT and CDR2 as YYEEEE. CDR3 length: 15 amino acids. Trimming removed 4 bases at V and 5 bases at J, with 17 bases between. DNA of the CDR3: TGTGCCAGCAGCGATCGGGACTCTGAGGGAGATACGCAGTATTTT. Amino acid sequence: CASSDRDSEGDTQYF.

The chain recombines TRBV28 with TRBJ2-3; the match to TRBD2 covers 14 bases. The CDR3 is made up of 15 amino acids. Germline assignment: CDR1 MDHEN and CDR2 SYDVKM. Trimming at V came to 3 bases and at J to 5 bases, leaving 1 base not matched to a gene. The CDR3 is CASSLTSGRVDTQYF. The CDR3 region has the DNA TGTGCCAGCAGTTTGACTAGCGGGAGGGTAGATACGCAGTATTTT. Looking up the rest from reference TRBV28 and TRBJ2-3 gives the full variable domain: DVKVTQSSRYLVKRTGEKVFLECVQDMDHENMFWYRQDPGLGLRLIYFSYDVKMKEKGDIPEGYSVSREKKERFSLILESASTNQTSMYLCASSLTSGRVDTQYFGPGTRLTVL.

V and J are TRBV5-1 and TRBJ1-2; the D gene is possibly TRBD1 (5 bases). The CDR3 runs 14 residues. CDR1 is SGHRS and CDR2 is YFSETQ in the germline V gene. Between the trimmed V and J ends, which lost 0 bases and 4 bases, there was a span of 10 bases. The CDR3 DNA reads TGCGCCAGCAGCTTGGCCCCGGGGGGCTATGGCTACACCTTC. It specifies CASSLAPGGYGYTF.

The chain combines TRBV30 with TRBJ1-1; the D is unclear. The germline V gene encodes CDR1 GTSNPN and CDR2 SVGIG (reference sequence). The CDR3 is 12 amino acids. The germline V and J ends were trimmed by 3 bases and 4 bases, with 9 bases remaining between them. CDR3 protein: CAWRGLGTEAFF. CDR3 sequence (DNA): TGTGCCTGGAGAGGTCTGGGCACTGAAGCTTTCTTT.

This chain uses TRBV19 with TRBJ2-1; 9 bases are a match to TRBD2. The CDR3 contains 17 residues. Germline-derived CDR1 and CDR2 are LNHDA and SQIVND (reference sequence). Germline trimming cut 3 bases from V and 6 bases from J; bases unmatched to any gene: 12. CDR3 amino acids: CASSIYALAGLFNEQFF. The DNA for the CDR3 is TGTGCCAGTAGTATCTACGCGCTAGCGGGACTCTTCAATGAGCAGTTCTTC.

The rearrangement links TRBV9 to TRBJ1-1; D remains unclear. Looked up from germline, CDR1 is SGDLS and CDR2 is YYNGEE. The V and J ends lost 0 bases and 6 bases respectively, with 12 bases between them. The CDR3 runs 14 residues. In nucleotides, the CDR3 is TGTGCCAGCAGCGTAGGACCAGGATACGCTGAAGCTTTCTTT. The encoded protein is CASSVGPGYAEAFF.

The chain combines TRBV27 with TRBJ1-1; D is undetermined. Trimming left V 4 bases short and J 1 base short, with 7 bases between. CDR1 and CDR2 (germline): MNHEY, SMNVEV (reference sequence). This CDR3 comprises 13 residues. CDR3 sequence reads: CASSSSQNTEAFF. The CDR3 DNA sequence: TGTGCCAGCAGTTCTTCCCAGAACACTGAAGCTTTCTTT.